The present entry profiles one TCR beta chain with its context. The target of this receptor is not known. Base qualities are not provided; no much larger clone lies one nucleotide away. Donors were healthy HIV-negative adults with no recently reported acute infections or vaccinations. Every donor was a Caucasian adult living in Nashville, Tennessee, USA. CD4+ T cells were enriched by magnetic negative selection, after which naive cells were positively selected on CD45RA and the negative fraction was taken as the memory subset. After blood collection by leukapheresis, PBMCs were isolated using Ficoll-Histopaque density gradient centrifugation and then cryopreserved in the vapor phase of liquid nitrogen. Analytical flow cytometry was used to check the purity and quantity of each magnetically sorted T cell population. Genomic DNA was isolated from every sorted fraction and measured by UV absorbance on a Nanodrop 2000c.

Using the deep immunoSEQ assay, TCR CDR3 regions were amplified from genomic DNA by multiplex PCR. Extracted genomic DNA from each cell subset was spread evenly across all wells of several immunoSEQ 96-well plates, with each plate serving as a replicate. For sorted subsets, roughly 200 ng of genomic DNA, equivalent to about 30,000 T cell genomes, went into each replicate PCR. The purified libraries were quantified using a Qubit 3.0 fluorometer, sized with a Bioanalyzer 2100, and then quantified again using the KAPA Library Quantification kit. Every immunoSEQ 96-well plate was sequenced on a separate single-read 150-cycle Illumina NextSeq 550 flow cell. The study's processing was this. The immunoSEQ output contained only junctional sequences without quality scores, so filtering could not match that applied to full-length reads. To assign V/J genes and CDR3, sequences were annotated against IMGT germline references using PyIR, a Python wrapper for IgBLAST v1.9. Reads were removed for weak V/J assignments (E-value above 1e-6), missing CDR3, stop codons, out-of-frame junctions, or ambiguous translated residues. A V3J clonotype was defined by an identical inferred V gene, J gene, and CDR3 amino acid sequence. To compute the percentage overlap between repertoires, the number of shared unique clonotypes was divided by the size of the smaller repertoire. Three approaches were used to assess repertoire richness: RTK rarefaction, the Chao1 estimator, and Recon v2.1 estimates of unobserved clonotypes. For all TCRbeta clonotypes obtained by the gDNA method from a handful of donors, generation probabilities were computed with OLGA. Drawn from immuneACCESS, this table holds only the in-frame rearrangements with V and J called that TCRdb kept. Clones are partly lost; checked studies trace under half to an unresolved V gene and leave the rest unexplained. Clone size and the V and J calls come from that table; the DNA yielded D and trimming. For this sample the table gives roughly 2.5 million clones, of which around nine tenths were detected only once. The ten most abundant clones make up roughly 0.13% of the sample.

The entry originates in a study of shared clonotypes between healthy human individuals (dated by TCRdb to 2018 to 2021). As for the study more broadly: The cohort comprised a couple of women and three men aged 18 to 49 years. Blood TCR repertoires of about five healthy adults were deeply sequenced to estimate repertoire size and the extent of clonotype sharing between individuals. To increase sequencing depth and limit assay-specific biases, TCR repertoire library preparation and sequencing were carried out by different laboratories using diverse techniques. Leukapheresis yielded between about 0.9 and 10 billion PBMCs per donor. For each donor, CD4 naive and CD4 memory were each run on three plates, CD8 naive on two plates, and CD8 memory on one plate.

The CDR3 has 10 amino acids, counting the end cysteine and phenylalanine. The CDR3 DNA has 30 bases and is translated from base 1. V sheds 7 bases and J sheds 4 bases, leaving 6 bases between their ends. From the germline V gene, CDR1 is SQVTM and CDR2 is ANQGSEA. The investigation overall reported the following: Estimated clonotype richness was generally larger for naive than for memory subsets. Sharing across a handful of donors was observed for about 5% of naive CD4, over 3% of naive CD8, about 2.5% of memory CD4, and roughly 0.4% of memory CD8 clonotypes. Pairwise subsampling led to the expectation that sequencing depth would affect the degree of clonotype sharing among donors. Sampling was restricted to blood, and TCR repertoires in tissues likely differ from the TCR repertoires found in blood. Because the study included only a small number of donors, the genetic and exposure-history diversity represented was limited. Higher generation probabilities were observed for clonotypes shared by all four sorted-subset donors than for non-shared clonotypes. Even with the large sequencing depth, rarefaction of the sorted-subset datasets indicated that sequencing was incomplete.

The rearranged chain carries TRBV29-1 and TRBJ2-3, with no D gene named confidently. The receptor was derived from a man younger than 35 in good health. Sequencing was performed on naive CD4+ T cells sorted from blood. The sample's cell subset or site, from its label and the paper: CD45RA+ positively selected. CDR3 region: CSARADTQYF. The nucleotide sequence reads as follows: TGCAGCGCCCGGGCAGATACGCAGTATTTT.